The clone carrying this T cell receptor (beta chain) was seen a few times. The antigen is not known. These data belong to a study of cytomegalovirus exposure and HLA in healthy donors. Whole-study results and caveats: Per a later analysis, HLA-associated TCR beta chains showed more clonal expansion than other, equally common TCR beta chains. Most of the CMV-associated TCR beta chains (in a later analysis) appeared to be HLA-restricted. With DRB1 most and HLA-C fewest, TCR association rates differed between HLA loci in a later analysis. The authors reported that TCR beta sequences could predict HLA-A and HLA-B alleles. These predictions were accurate for most subjects in the first cohort.

It was with 60 Vbeta and 13 Jbeta primers that the PCR ran. The data were produced by immunoSEQ multiplex PCR, yet TCRdb's version contains in-frame clones alone and is incomplete. The sample lists about 120,000 clones, around three quarters occurring once. Sequenced material: PBMCs. The clonotype comes from a man aged 30 to 45 in good health and CMV-seropositive.

CDR3: CASSPGRDSGNTIYF. CDR3 in DNA: TGTGCCAGTAGTCCCGGACGGGATTCTGGAAACACCATATATTTT. The rearrangement joins TRBV19 to TRBJ1-3; D is unresolved. V lost 5 bases and J lost 1, with 12 bases in between. The CDR3 is made up of 15 amino acids. CDR1 is LNHDA, CDR2 SQIVND, per germline (reference sequence).